Presented here are 21 T cell receptor beta chains from one specimen sequenced in a study of shared clonotypes between healthy human individuals. Sequencing was performed with immunoSEQ multiplex PCR; in TCRdb, only in-frame clones are kept and a portion is missing. The sample comprises some 2 million clones, about 94% of which are singletons, and roughly 1% rests with the top ten. The naive CD8 subset, CD45RO-negative cells positively selected for CCR7, excluded terminally differentiated effector memory CD45RA+ cells. Material: naive CD8+ T cells sorted from blood. The receptors stem from a man between 18 and 35 years old in good health.

The chain uses TRBV11-2 and TRBJ1-5, with a weak D call TRBD1 (6 bases). This CDR3 is built from 15 residues. With 1 base removed from V and 4 bases from J, the gap between germline ends came to 11 bases. Per germline, CDR1 SGHAT and CDR2 FQNNGV. The CDR3 region is CASSLGGGLNQPQHF. DNA for the CDR3: TGTGCCAGCAGCTTAGGAGGGGGGCTAAATCAGCCCCAGCATTTT.

V usage is TRBV4-1 and J usage is TRBJ2-7; D perhaps matches TRBD2 (5 bases). This CDR3 has 13 amino acids. Germline values: CDR1 MGHRA, CDR2 YSYEKL. Deletions cut 0 bases from V and 11 bases from J, with 14 bases between. The CDR3 nucleotides are TGCGCCAGCAGCCAAGATACAGTCGGGGTGGAGTACTTC. This codes for CASSQDTVGVEYF.

The CDR3 DNA follows: TGTGCCAGTCGCTTGGACGAGCAAGAGACCCAGTACTTC. This sequence encodes CASRLDEQETQYF. The chain joins TRBV19 to TRBJ2-5, with D unclear. Germline values: CDR1 LNHDA, CDR2 SQIVND (reference sequence). There are 13 residues in the CDR3. V was cut by 8 bases and J by 2 bases, with 12 bases left in between.

The chain uses TRBV2 and TRBJ2-7; D assignment may be TRBD1 or TRBD2 (5 bases each). CDR1 and CDR2 (germline): SNHLY, FYNNEI. The ends were cut back, 0 bases at V and 2 bases at J, with 14 bases in the middle. The CDR3 is 16 amino acids. CDR3 bases: TGTGCCAGCAGTGAAGCGCCCGGGACGCTAGCCTACGAGCAGTACTTC. Protein: CASSEAPGTLAYEQYF.

CDR3 protein: CASSLVGSGRSYEQYF. The CDR3 region has the DNA TGTGCCAGCAGCTTAGTTGGAAGCGGGAGATCTTACGAGCAGTACTTC. The chain has TRBV7-2 and TRBJ2-7, with 8 bases fitting TRBD2. The CDR3 spans 16 residues. Losses at the gene ends were 1 base for V and 4 bases for J; bases not matched to a gene: 9. The V gene's germline CDR1 is SGHTA and CDR2 FQGNSA.

This sequence joins TRBV6-1 and TRBJ1-2; D remains unclear. The germline V gene encodes CDR1 MNHNS and CDR2 SASEGT. The CDR3 covers 17 residues. Deletions cut 3 bases from V and 2 bases from J, with 19 bases between. The CDR3 nucleotides are TGTGCCAGCAGTGACGATATCGGACGGACGATCAACTATGGCTACACCTTC. This translates into CASSDDIGRTINYGYTF.

V is TRBV21-1 and J is TRBJ1-5. TRBV21-1 constitutes a pseudogene. The CDR3 covers 16 residues. CDR3 sequence reads: CASTRKTEFSNQPQHF. The CDR3 coding sequence is TGTGCCAGTACAAGGAAGACGGAATTTAGCAATCAGCCCCAGCATTTT.

The chain is built from TRBV19 and TRBJ2-7; 12 positions agree with TRBD2. The CDR3 is made up of 14 amino acids. Germline CDR1 LNHDA, CDR2 SQIVND (reference sequence). V gave up 9 bases and J gave up 5 bases; unmatched junction bases: 8. The CDR3 sequence: CASRDRTSGDEQYF. CDR3 nucleotide sequence: TGTGCCAGCAGAGATCGGACTAGCGGGGACGAGCAGTACTTC.

J is TRBJ2-7 and V is TRBV21-1; whether TRBD1, the table's D call, matches the DNA was not checked. TRBV21-1 is annotated as a pseudogene. The CDR3 runs to 16 residues. The CDR3 loop reads CASTGGRGHSSYEQYF. As DNA, the CDR3 is TGTGCCAGCACAGGGGGAAGGGGCCACAGCTCCTACGAGCAGTACTTC.

For the CDR3, the DNA is TGTGCCAGCAGCGGAAAGGGGGTCGGGGAGCAGTACTTC. Its translation is CASSGKGVGEQYF. The chain combines TRBV7-8 with TRBJ2-7; TRBD1 might be the D (6 bases). Germline lookup yields CDR1 SGHVS and CDR2 FQNEAQ. The CDR3 is 13 amino acids. V was pared by 5 bases and J by 7 bases, with 15 bases between.

This chain links TRBV7-9 with TRBJ1-6, with D hard to call. Germline lookup yields CDR1 SEHNR and CDR2 FQNEAQ (reference sequence). V lost 1 base to trimming and J lost 7 bases, with 11 bases between them. The CDR3 covers 15 residues. CDR3 in amino acids: CASSLGGLWNSPLHF. CDR3 in DNA: TGTGCCAGCAGCTTAGGGGGATTGTGGAATTCACCCCTCCACTTT. The variable domain in full, with the rest retrieved from reference TRBV7-9 and TRBJ1-6, is DTGVSQNPRHKITKRGQNVTFRCDPISEHNRLYWYRQTLGQGPEFLTYFQNEAQLEKSRLLSDRFSAERPKGSFSTLEIQRTEQGDSAMYLCASSLGGLWNSPLHFGNGTRLTVT.

This chain joins TRBV30 and TRBJ1-1, with D possibly TRBD1 on 5 matching bases. The CDR3 totals 19 residues. Looked up from germline, CDR1 is GTSNPN and CDR2 is SVGIG (reference sequence). Deletions cut 0 bases from V and 1 base from J, with 24 bases between. The CDR3 region has the DNA TGTGCCTGGAGTGTATCAAGGTGGCAGGGAGTCAGCTCGAACACTGAAGCTTTCTTT. Translated, it gives CAWSVSRWQGVSSNTEAFF.

Concerning this clone itself: At the DNA level, this CDR3 is encoded by other sequences in the same sample as well. V usage is TRBV2 and J usage is TRBJ2-7; D is possibly TRBD1 (6 bases). Trimming removed 4 bases from V and 2 bases from J, with 9 bases in between. The CDR3 loop spans 13 amino acids. Germline V gene data show CDR1 as SNHLY and CDR2 as FYNNEI. The CDR3 nucleotides read TGTGCCAGCAGTGGTGGGGGCACCTACGAGCAGTACTTC. Translated: CASSGGGTYEQYF.

This chain uses TRBV7-3 with TRBJ2-3; unclear D gene. The V end was cut by 5 bases, the J end by 6 bases, with 15 bases between. The CDR3 is made up of 14 amino acids. Germline V CDR1 and CDR2: SGHTA, FQGTGA. This chain's CDR3 is CASSPEAGSDTQYF. CDR3 coding DNA: TGTGCCAGCAGCCCCGAAGCAGGATCGGATACGCAGTATTTT.

The rearrangement joins TRBV2 to TRBJ1-1, with 8 nucleotides matching TRBD1. Germline V gene sequence: CDR1 SNHLY, CDR2 FYNNEI. The CDR3 length is 15 residues. Losses at the gene ends were 3 bases for V and 3 bases for J; bases not matched to a gene: 6. The CDR3 sequence: CASSDPTTGDTEAFF. The CDR3 DNA reads as TGTGCCAGCAGTGATCCTACGACAGGGGACACTGAAGCTTTCTTT.

The chain recombines TRBV5-1 with TRBJ2-7; 10 nucleotides line up with TRBD1. Germline CDR1 SGHRS, CDR2 YFSETQ. This CDR3 region has 14 residues. J lost 6 bases, V lost 0 bases, and 3 bases had no gene match. In nucleotides, the CDR3 is TGCGCCAGCAGCTTGGGGTGGACAGGGGGCGAGCAGTACTTC. It encodes CASSLGWTGGEQYF.

This chain joins TRBV7-9 and TRBJ2-1, with TRBD2 identical over 12 bases. The CDR3 length is 18 residues. V dropped 5 bases and J dropped 4; count of bases not matched to a gene: 12. Germline loops: CDR1 SEHNR, CDR2 FQNEAQ (reference sequence). The CDR3 DNA is TGTGCCAGCAGCCGTTGGGCGGCTAGCGGGAGGGGGTACAATGAGCAGTTCTTC. Translated: CASSRWAASGRGYNEQFF. Filled out from reference TRBV7-9 and TRBJ2-1, the complete variable domain reads DTGVSQNPRHKITKRGQNVTFRCDPISEHNRLYWYRQTLGQGPEFLTYFQNEAQLEKSRLLSDRFSAERPKGSFSTLEIQRTEQGDSAMYLCASSRWAASGRGYNEQFFGPGTRLTVL.

A word on this clone: Other DNA sequences in this specimen translate into the identical CDR3. V and J are TRBV5-6 and TRBJ2-1; D ambiguous. In germline, CDR1 is SGHDT, CDR2 YYEEEE. The CDR3 spans 13 residues. Trimming took off 0 bases at V and 4 bases at J, with 5 bases between the two ends. CDR3 DNA: TGTGCCAGCAGCTTGGAGGCTTACAATGAGCAGTTCTTC. As protein: CASSLEAYNEQFF.

The CDR3 spells CASSFVDKYEQYF. The CDR3 DNA is TGTGCCAGCAGCTTTGTAGACAAGTACGAGCAGTACTTC. The V and J genes are TRBV7-9 and TRBJ2-7, with no clear D. CDR1 SEHNR and CDR2 FQNEAQ come from the germline V gene (reference sequence). V lost 3 bases, J lost 4 bases, and 10 bases lay in between. This CDR3 has 13 residues.

The V call is TRBV5-1, the J call TRBJ1-2, with no clear D. Trimming cost V 3 bases and J 4 bases, with 7 bases left between them. The CDR3 covers 12 residues. Germline V lookup: CDR1 SGHRS, CDR2 YFSETQ. Here the CDR3 reads CASSSGLYGYTF. As DNA, the CDR3 is TGCGCCAGCAGCTCGGGCCTCTATGGCTACACCTTC. The full variable domain, in which reference TRBV5-1 and TRBJ1-2 provide the parts outside the CDR3, is KAGVTQTPRYLIKTRGQQVTLSCSPISGHRSVSWYQQTPGQGLQFLFEYFSETQRNKGNFPGRFSGRQFSNSRSEMNVSTLELGDSALYLCASSSGLYGYTFGSGTRLTVV.

J is TRBJ2-3 and V is TRBV4-1; 7 nucleotides agree with TRBD2. Germline assignment: CDR1 MGHRA and CDR2 YSYEKL. Trimming cost V 2 bases and J 2 bases; bases outside gene matches: 7. The CDR3 runs 16 residues. This CDR3 reads CASSQLGGRATDTQYF. For the CDR3, the DNA is TGCGCCAGCAGCCAACTGGGAGGGAGGGCCACAGATACGCAGTATTTT.